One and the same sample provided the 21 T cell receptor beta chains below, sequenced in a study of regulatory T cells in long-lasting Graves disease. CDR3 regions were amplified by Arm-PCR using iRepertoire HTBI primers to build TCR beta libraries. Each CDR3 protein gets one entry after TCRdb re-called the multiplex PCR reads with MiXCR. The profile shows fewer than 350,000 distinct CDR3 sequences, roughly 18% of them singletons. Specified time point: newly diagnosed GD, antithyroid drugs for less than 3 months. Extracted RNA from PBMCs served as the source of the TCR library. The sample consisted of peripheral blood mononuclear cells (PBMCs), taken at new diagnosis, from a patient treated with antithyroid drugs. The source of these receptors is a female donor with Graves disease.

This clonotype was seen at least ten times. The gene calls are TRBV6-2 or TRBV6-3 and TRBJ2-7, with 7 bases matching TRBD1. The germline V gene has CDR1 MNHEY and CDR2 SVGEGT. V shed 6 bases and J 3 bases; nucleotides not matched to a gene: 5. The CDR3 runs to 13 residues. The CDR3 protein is CASSRDRFYEQYF. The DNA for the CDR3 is TGTGCCAGCAGCCGGGACAGATTCTACGAGCAGTACTTC.

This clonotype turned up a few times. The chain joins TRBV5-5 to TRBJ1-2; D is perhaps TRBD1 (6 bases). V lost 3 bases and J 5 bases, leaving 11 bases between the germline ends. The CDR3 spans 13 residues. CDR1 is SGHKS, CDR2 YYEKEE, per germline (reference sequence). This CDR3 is CASSSDSSYGYTF. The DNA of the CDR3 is TGTGCCAGCAGCTCGGACAGTTCATATGGCTACACCTTC.

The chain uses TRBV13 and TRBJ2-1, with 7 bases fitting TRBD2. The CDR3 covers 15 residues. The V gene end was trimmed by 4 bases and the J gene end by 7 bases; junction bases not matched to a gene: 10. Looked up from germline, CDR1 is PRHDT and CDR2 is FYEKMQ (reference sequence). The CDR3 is CASSSTAGWDNEQFF. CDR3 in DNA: TGTGCCAGCAGCTCCACAGCGGGATGGGATAATGAGCAGTTCTTC.

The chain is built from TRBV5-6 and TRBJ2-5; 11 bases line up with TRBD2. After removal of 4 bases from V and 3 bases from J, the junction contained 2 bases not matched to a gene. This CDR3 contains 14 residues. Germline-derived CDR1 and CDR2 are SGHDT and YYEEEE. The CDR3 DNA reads TGTGCCAGCAGCGAGGGACTAGCGGAAGAGACCCAGTACTTC. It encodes CASSEGLAEETQYF.

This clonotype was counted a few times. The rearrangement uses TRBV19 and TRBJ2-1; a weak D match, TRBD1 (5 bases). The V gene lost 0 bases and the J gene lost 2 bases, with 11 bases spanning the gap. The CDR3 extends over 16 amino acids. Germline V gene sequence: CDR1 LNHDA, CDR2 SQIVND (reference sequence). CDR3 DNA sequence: TGTGCCAGTAGTATAGACGCCAGGGCCCCCTACAATGAGCAGTTCTTC. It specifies CASSIDARAPYNEQFF.

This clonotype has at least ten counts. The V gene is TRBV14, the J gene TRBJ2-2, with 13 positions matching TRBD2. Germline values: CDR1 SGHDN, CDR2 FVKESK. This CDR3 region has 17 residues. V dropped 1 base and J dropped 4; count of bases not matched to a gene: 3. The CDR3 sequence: CASSQGTSGSFTGELFF. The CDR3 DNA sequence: TGTGCCAGCAGCCAAGGGACTAGCGGGAGTTTCACCGGGGAGCTGTTTTTT. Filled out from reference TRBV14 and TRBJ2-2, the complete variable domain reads EAGVTQFPSHSVIEKGQTVTLRCDPISGHDNLYWYRRVMGKEIKFLLHFVKESKQDESGMPNNRFLAERTGGTYSTLKVQPAELEDSGVYFCASSQGTSGSFTGELFFGEGSRLTVL.

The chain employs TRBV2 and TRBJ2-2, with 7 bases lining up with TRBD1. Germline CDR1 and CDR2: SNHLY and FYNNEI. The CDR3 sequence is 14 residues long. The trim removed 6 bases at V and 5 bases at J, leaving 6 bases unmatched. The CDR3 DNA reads TGTGCCAGCAGAGGGACAGACCCTACCGGGGAGCTGTTTTTT. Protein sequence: CASRGTDPTGELFF.

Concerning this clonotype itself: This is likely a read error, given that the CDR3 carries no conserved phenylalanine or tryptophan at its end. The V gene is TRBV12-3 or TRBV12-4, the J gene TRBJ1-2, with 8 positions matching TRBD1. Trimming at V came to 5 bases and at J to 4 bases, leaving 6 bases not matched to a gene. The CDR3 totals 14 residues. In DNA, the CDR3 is TGTGCCAGCAGTCGACAGGGGATCTCCTATGGCTACACCCTC. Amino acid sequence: CASSRQGISYGYTL.

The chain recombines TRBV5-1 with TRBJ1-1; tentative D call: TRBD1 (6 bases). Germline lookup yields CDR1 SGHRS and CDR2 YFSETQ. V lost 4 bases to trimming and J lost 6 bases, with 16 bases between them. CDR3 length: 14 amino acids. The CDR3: CASSLLLGGSEAFF. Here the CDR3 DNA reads TGCGCCAGCAGCCTCCTCCTAGGGGGTTCTGAAGCTTTCTTT.

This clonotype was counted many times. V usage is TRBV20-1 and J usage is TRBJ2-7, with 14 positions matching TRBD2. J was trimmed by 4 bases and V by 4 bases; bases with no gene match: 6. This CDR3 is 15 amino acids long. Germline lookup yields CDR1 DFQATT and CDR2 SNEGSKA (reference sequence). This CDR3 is CSATGLAGGQYEQYF. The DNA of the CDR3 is TGCAGTGCTACCGGACTAGCGGGAGGCCAATACGAGCAGTACTTC.

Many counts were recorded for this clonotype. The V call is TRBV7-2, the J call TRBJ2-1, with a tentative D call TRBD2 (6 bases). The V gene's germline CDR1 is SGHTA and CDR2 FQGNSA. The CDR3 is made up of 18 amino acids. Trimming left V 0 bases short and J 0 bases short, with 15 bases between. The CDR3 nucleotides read TGTGCCAGCAGCTTAGCGGGTAGCTCCGGGAGCTCCTACAATGAGCAGTTCTTC. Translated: CASSLAGSSGSSYNEQFF.

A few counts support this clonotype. The CDR3 region is CASSHSSRDRGTTYEQYF. Written as DNA, the CDR3 is TGTGCCAGCAGCCATTCTTCCCGGGACAGGGGGACTACCTACGAGCAGTACTTC. V usage is TRBV3-1 and J usage is TRBJ2-7; 11 nucleotides line up with TRBD1. With 3 bases clipped from V and 2 bases from J, the junction kept 12 bases outside the gene matches. Germline V gives CDR1 LGHDT, CDR2 YNNKEL (reference sequence). This CDR3 is built from 18 residues.

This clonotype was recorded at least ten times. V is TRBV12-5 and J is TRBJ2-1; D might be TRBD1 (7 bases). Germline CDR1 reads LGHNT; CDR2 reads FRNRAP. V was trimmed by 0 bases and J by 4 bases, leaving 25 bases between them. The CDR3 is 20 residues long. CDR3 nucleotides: TGTGCTAGTGGTTTGGTACGTGGAGGGGGCTTTTCAAATCTGTACAATGAGCAGTTCTTC. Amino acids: CASGLVRGGGFSNLYNEQFF.

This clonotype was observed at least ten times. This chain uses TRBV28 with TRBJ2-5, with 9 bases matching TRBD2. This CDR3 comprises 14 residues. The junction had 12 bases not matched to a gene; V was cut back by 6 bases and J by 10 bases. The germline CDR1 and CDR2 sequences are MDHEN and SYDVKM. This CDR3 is CASRKAGGPGVQYF. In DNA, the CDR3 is TGTGCCAGCAGGAAGGCGGGGGGGCCGGGGGTCCAGTACTTC.

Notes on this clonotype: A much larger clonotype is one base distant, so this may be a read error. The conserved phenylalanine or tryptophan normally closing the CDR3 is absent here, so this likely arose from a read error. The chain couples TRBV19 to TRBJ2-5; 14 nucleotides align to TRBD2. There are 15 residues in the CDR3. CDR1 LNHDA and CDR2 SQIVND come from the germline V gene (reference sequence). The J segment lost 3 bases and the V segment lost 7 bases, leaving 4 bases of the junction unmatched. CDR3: CASTETSGREETQYL. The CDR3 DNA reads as TGTGCCAGTACAGAGACTAGCGGGAGGGAAGAGACCCAGTACCTC.

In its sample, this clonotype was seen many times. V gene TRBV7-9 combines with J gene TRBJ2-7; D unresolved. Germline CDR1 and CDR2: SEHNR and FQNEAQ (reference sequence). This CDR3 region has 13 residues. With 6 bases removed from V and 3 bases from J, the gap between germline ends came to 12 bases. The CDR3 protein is CASRNSSGYEQYF. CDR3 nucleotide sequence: TGTGCCAGCAGGAACTCGTCCGGCTACGAGCAGTACTTC.

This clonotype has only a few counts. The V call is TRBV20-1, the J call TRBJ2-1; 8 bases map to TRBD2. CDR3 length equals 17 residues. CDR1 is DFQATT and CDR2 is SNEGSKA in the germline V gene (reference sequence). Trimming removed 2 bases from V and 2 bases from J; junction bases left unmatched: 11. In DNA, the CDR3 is TGCAGTGCTAGAACCGTCTTAGCGGGATTTACCTACAATGAGCAGTTCTTC. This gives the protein CSARTVLAGFTYNEQFF.

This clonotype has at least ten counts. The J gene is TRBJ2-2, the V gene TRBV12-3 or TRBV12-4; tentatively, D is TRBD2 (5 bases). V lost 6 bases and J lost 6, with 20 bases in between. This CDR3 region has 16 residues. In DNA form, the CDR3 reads TGTGCCAGCAGACCCCCCCGGAGAGGGAATCCCGGGGAGCTGTTTTTT. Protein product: CASRPPRRGNPGELFF.

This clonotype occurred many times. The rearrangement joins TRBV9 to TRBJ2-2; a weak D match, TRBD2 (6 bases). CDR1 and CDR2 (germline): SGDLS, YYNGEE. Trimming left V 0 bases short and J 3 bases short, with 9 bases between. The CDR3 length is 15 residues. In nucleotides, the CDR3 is TGTGCCAGCAGCGTAGACGGGGGTGACACCGGGGAGCTGTTTTTT. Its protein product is CASSVDGGDTGELFF.

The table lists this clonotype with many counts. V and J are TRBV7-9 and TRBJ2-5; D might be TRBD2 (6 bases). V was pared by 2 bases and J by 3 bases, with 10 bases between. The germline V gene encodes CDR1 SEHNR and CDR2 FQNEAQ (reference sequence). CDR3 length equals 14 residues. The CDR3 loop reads CASSLWSGEETQYF. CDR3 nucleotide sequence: TGTGCCAGCAGCTTATGGTCGGGAGAAGAGACCCAGTACTTC.

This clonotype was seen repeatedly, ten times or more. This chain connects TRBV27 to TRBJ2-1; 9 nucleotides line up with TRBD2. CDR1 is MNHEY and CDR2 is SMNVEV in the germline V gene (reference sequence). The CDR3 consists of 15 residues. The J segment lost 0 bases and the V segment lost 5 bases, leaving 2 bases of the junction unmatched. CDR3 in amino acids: CASSLSGSSYNEQFF. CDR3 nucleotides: TGTGCCAGCAGTCTTAGCGGGAGCTCCTACAATGAGCAGTTCTTC.